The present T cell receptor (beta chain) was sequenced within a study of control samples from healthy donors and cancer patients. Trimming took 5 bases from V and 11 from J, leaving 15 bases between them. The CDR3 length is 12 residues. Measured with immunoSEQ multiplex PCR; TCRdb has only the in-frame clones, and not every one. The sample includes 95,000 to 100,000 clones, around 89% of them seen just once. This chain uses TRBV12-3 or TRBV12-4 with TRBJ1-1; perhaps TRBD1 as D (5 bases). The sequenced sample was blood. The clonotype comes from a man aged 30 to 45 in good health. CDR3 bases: TGTGCCAGCAGTCTCGGACAAATCCGGGCTTTCTTT. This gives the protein CASSLGQIRAFF.